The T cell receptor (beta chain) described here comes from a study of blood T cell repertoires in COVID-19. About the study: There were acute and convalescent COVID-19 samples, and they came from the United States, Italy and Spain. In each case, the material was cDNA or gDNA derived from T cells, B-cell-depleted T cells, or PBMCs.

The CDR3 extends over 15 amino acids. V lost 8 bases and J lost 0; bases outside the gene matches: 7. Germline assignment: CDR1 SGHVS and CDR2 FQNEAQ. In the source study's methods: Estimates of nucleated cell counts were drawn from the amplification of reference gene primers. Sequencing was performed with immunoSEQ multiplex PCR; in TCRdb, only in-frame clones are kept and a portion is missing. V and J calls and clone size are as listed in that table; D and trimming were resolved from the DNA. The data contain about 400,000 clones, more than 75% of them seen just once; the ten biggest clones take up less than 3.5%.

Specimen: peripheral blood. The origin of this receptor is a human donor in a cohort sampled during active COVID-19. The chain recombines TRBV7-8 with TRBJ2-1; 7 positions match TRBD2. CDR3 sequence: CASGSGASSYNEQFF. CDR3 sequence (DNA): TGTGCCAGCGGAAGCGGGGCTAGCTCCTACAATGAGCAGTTCTTC.